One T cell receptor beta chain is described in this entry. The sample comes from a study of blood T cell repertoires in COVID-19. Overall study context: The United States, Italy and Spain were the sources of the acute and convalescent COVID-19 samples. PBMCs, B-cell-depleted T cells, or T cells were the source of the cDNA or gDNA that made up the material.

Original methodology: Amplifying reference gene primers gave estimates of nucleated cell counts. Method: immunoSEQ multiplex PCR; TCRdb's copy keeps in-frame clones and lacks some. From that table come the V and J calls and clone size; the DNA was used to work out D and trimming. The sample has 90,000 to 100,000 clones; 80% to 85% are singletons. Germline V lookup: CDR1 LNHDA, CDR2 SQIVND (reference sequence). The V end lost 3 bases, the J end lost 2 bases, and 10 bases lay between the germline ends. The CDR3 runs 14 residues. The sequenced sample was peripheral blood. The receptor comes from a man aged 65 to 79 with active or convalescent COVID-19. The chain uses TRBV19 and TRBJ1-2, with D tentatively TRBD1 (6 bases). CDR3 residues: CASSISQGNYGYTF. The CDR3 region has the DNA TGTGCCAGTAGTATCTCACAGGGAAACTATGGCTACACCTTC.